Many counts were recorded for the clone carrying this TCR beta chain. Antigen unknown. This sample is drawn from a study of T cell repertoires in cytomegalovirus infection. Overall study: Signatures in public TCR beta sequences pointed to both CMV infection and matching HLA type. Study-wide points: Cumulative public TCR beta family frequency identified carriers of CMV plus the relevant HLA. Dominant in the ex vivo response were TCR beta clonotypes restricted by HLA-C and specific for CMV.

MiXCR was run by TCRdb on the reads, yielding one entry per CDR3 protein. The table has 250,000 or so distinct CDR3 sequences, about a sixth seen once; the top ten hold around 47%. The receptor was isolated from a human donor in good health (CMV status not recorded). Some clones in this sample may be carry-over from other donors' samples. The specimen was CD8+ T cells from PBMCs.

For the CDR3, the DNA is TGCAGTGCTCCAGGGGTCGACGACGAGCAGTACTTC. Protein sequence: CSAPGVDDEQYF. The chain has TRBV20-1 and TRBJ2-7; tentative D call: TRBD1 (6 bases). Germline V lookup: CDR1 DFQATT, CDR2 SNEGSKA (reference sequence). The V end lost 5 bases, the J end lost 5 bases, and 13 bases lay between the germline ends. The CDR3 covers 12 residues.